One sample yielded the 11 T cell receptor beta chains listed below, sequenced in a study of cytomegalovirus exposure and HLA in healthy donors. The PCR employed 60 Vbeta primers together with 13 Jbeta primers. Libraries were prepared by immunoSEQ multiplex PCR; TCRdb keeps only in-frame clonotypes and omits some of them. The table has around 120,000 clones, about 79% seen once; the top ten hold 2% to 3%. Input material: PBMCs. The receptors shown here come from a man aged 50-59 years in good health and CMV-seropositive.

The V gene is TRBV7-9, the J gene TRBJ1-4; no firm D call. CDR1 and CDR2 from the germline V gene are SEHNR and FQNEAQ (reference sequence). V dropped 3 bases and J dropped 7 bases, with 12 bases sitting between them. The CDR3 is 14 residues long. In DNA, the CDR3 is TGTGCCAGCAGCTTCTCCAGCGGAAGTGAAAAACTGTTTTTT. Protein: CASSFSSGSEKLFF.

CDR3 coding DNA: TGTGCCAGCTCAGGTGAGACTGTCAACTCTGGAAACACCATATATTTT. Translation: CASSGETVNSGNTIYF. The chain joins TRBV18 to TRBJ1-3; D remains ambiguous. CDR3 length: 16 amino acids. Germline assignment: CDR1 KGHSH and CDR2 LQKENI. Trimming cost V 5 bases and J 0 bases, with 14 bases left between them.

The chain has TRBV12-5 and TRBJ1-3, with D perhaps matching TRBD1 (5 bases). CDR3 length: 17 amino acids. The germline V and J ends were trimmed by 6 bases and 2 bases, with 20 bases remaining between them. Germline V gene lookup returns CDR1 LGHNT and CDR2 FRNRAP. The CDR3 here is CASGSPSWGVAGNTIYF. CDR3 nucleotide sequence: TGTGCTAGTGGGTCGCCCTCGTGGGGGGTGGCTGGAAACACCATATATTTT.

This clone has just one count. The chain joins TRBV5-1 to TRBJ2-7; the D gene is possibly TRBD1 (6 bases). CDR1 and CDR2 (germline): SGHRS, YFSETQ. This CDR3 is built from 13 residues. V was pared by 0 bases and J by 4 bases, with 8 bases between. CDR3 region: CASSLEQGYEQYF. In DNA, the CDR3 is TGCGCCAGCAGCTTGGAACAGGGTTACGAGCAGTACTTC. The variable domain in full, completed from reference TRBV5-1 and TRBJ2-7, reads KAGVTQTPRYLIKTRGQQVTLSCSPISGHRSVSWYQQTPGQGLQFLFEYFSETQRNKGNFPGRFSGRQFSNSRSEMNVSTLELGDSALYLCASSLEQGYEQYFGPGTRLTVT.

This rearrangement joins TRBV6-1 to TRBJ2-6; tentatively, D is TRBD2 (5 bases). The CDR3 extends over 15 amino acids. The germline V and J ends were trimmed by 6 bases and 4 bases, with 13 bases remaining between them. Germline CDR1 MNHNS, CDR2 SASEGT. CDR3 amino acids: CASRVEGAGANVLTF. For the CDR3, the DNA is TGTGCCAGCAGGGTTGAGGGAGCGGGGGCCAACGTCCTGACTTTC.

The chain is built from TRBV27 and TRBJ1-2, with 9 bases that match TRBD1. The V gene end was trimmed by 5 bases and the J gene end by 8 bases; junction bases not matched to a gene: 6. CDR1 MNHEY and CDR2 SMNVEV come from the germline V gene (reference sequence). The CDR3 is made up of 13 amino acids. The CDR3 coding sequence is TGTGCCAGCAGTCTAGGGACAGGGTCCGGCTACACCTTC. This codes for CASSLGTGSGYTF.

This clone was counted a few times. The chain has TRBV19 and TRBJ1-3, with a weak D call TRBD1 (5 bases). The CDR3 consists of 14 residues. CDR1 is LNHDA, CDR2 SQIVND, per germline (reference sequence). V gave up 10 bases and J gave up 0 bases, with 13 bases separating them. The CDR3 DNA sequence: TGTGCCACCAGGGCACTGAACTCTGGAAACACCATATATTTT. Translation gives CATRALNSGNTIYF.

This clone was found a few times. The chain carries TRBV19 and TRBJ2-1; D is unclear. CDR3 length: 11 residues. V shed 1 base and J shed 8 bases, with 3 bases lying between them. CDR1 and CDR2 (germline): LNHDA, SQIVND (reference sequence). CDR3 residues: CASSIADEQFF. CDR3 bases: TGTGCCAGTAGTATAGCGGATGAGCAGTTCTTC.

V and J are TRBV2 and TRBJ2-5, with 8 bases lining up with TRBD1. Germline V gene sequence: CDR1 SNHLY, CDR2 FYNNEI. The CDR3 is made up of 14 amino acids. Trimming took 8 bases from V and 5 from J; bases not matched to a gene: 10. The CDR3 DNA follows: TGTGCCAGCGGGAGAGAACAGGGGGAGGAGACCCAGTACTTC. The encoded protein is CASGREQGEETQYF.

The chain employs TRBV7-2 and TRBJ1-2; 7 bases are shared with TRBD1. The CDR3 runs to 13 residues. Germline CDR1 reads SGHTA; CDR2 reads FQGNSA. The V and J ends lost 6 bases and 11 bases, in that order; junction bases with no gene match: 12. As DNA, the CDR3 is TGTGCCAGCAGTTCAACAGGGGAAAGACGGTACACCTTC. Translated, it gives CASSSTGERRYTF.

The CDR3 protein is CASRPMQGQQYF. CDR3 DNA sequence: TGTGCCAGCAGGCCAATGCAGGGGCAGCAGTACTTC. This chain joins TRBV7-8 and TRBJ2-7; the D gene is possibly TRBD1 (6 bases). Germline V CDR1 and CDR2: SGHVS, FQNEAQ. This CDR3 is 12 amino acids long. Trimming left V 6 bases short and J 8 bases short, with 14 bases between.